These 7 T cell receptor beta chains originate from one sample sequenced in a study of T cell repertoires in cytomegalovirus infection. One entry per CDR3 protein results from TCRdb running MiXCR on the reads. Altogether fewer than 400,000 distinct CDR3 sequences are present, around a sixth being singletons, with the ten largest covering approximately 10%. The sequenced sample consisted of PBMCs. The receptors originated from a human donor in good health (CMV status not recorded). Some clones in this sample may be carry-over from other donors' samples.

This clonotype was observed at least ten times. This chain joins TRBV11-2 and TRBJ2-1; TRBD2 agrees at 9 bases. J was trimmed by 7 bases and V by 5 bases; bases with no gene match: 6. The CDR3 has 14 amino acids. Per the germline V gene, CDR1 is SGHAT and CDR2 is FQNNGV. CDR3 loop: CASSRLSGGNEQFF. The CDR3 nucleotides are TGTGCCAGCAGCCGTCTGAGCGGGGGGAATGAGCAGTTCTTC.

This clonotype was recorded only once. The genes are TRBV6-2 or TRBV6-3 and TRBJ2-7, with 9 nucleotides matching TRBD2. CDR3 length equals 14 residues. Germline V lookup: CDR1 MNHEY, CDR2 SVGEGT. After removal of 6 bases from V and 5 bases from J, the junction contained 8 bases not matched to a gene. The CDR3 protein is CASRRAGGIHEQYF. The CDR3 region has the DNA TGTGCCAGCAGGAGAGCGGGAGGTATACACGAGCAGTACTTC.

This clonotype was observed at least ten times. This sequence joins TRBV19 and TRBJ1-5; D is undetermined. This CDR3 region has 13 residues. CDR1 is LNHDA and CDR2 is SQIVND in the germline V gene (reference sequence). Trimming pared 4 bases from V and 5 bases from J, leaving 9 bases between. Here the CDR3 reads CASSNSVDQPQHF. CDR3 bases: TGTGCCAGTAGTAACAGTGTGGATCAGCCCCAGCATTTT. The full variable domain, its missing parts supplied by reference TRBV19 and TRBJ1-5, is DGGITQSPKYLFRKEGQNVTLSCEQNLNHDAMYWYRQDPGQGLRLIYYSQIVNDFQKGDIAEGYSVSREKKESFPLTVTSAQKNPTAFYLCASSNSVDQPQHFGDGTRLSIL.

The rearrangement joins TRBV5-5 to TRBJ2-3; the D is unclear. This CDR3 contains 15 residues. Germline loops: CDR1 SGHKS, CDR2 YYEKEE (reference sequence). V dropped 4 bases and J dropped 2 bases, with 14 bases sitting between them. The DNA for the CDR3 is TGTGCCAGCAGCCTGCGGTCTCTTTTCACAGATACGCAGTATTTT. Its translation is CASSLRSLFTDTQYF.

This clonotype occurred a few times. This chain links TRBV12-3 or TRBV12-4 with TRBJ1-1, with D possibly being TRBD1 (6 bases). The germline V and J ends were trimmed by 0 bases and 4 bases, with 9 bases remaining between them. The CDR3 has 14 residues. The CDR3 protein is CASSLAKGGTEAFF. The CDR3 coding sequence is TGTGCCAGCAGTTTAGCCAAGGGGGGCACTGAAGCTTTCTTT.

V gene TRBV7-8 combines with J gene TRBJ2-7; tentative D call: TRBD2 (7 bases). V dropped 1 base and J dropped 5 bases, with 12 bases sitting between them. Germline V gives CDR1 SGHVS, CDR2 FQNEAQ. CDR3 size: 14 residues. The CDR3 DNA reads TGTGCCAGCAGCTTAGTAGGGGGAGGGGACGAGCAGTACTTC. This translates into CASSLVGGGDEQYF.

This clonotype has ten or more counts. The chain has TRBV7-2 and TRBJ2-3; unclear D gene. This CDR3 is 11 amino acids long. Per the germline V gene, CDR1 is SGHTA and CDR2 is FQGNSA. The V end was cut by 4 bases, the J end by 7 bases, with 6 bases between. The CDR3 DNA reads TGTGCCAGCAGCTACACGAATACGCAGTATTTT. It yields the protein CASSYTNTQYF. The whole variable domain, remainder taken from reference TRBV7-2 and TRBJ2-3, is GAGVSQSPSNKVTEKGKDVELRCDPISGHTALYWYRQSLGQGLEFLIYFQGNSAPDKSGLPSDRFSAERTGGSVSTLTIQRTQQEDSAVYLCASSYTNTQYFGPGTRLTVL.